The 24 T cell receptor beta chains in this list originate from one sample, sequenced in a study of blood T cell repertoires in COVID-19. The assay was immunoSEQ multiplex PCR, and TCRdb's table has in-frame clones only and misses some. The repertoire includes about 150,000 clones, about 80% of them detected once, and about 6% sits in the top ten. The sample comprised PBMCs or T cells enriched from blood (not recorded which). Every receptor here comes from a woman in her fifties or sixties who had recovered from COVID-19.

Comment on this clone: The junction does not match germline at one end; this may be a read error. The chain links TRBV5-4 to TRBJ1-2, with 7 bases that match TRBD1. CDR3 length: 12 amino acids. Germline V lookup: CDR1 SGHNT, CDR2 YYREEE (reference sequence). DNA of the CDR3: TGTGCCAGCAGCCTGCTCCGGACAGGAACGCACTTC. The encoded protein is CASSLLRTGTHF.

The chain uses TRBV10-3 and TRBJ1-5; 7 bases are shared with TRBD1. Germline V gives CDR1 ENHRY, CDR2 SYGVKD. The CDR3 runs 14 residues. Trimming cost V 6 bases and J 2 bases; bases outside gene matches: 4. CDR3 nucleotide sequence: TGTGCCATCAGACAGGGGTTGGGCAATCAGCCCCAGCATTTT. It codes for CAIRQGLGNQPQHF.

This chain uses TRBV6-2 or TRBV6-3 with TRBJ1-6; D ambiguous. V was clipped by 5 bases and J by 12 bases, with 11 bases between them. This CDR3 contains 12 residues. CDR1 is MNHEY and CDR2 is SVGEGT in the germline V gene. This CDR3 is CASSAFTQPLHF. The DNA of the CDR3 is TGTGCCAGCAGTGCTTTCACACAACCCCTCCACTTT.

J is TRBJ1-3 and V is TRBV19; perhaps TRBD1 as D (5 bases). The CDR3 is made up of 13 amino acids. Germline assignment: CDR1 LNHDA and CDR2 SQIVND (reference sequence). The germline V and J ends were trimmed by 7 bases and 0 bases, with 7 bases remaining between them. CDR3 region: CASTGNSGNTIYF. In DNA, the CDR3 is TGTGCCAGTACAGGGAACTCTGGAAACACCATATATTTT. Filled out from reference TRBV19 and TRBJ1-3, the complete variable domain reads DGGITQSPKYLFRKEGQNVTLSCEQNLNHDAMYWYRQDPGQGLRLIYYSQIVNDFQKGDIAEGYSVSREKKESFPLTVTSAQKNPTAFYLCASTGNSGNTIYFGEGSWLTVV.

Written as DNA, the CDR3 is TGTGCCAGCAGTTTCGAAAGCGGGGGGGCTTTGGAGACCCAGTACTTC. Protein sequence: CASSFESGGALETQYF. This rearrangement joins TRBV7-6 to TRBJ2-5; 10 positions match TRBD2. CDR1 is SGHVS, CDR2 FNYEAQ, per germline. The CDR3 covers 16 residues. J was trimmed by 5 bases and V by 6 bases; bases with no gene match: 12.

The chain has TRBV7-8 and TRBJ2-2; 8 bases are a match to TRBD2. The CDR3 runs 15 residues. V dropped 4 bases and J dropped 0; count of bases not matched to a gene: 1. Germline values: CDR1 SGHVS, CDR2 FQNEAQ. The chain's CDR3 is CASSSGGTNTGELFF. CDR3 sequence (DNA): TGTGCCAGCAGCTCGGGAGGGACGAACACCGGGGAGCTGTTTTTT. Full variable domain (outside the CDR3, taken from reference TRBV7-8 and TRBJ2-2): GAGVSQSPRYKVAKRGQDVALRCDPISGHVSLFWYQQALGQGPEFLTYFQNEAQLDKSGLPSDRFFAERPEGSVSTLKIQRTQQEDSAVYLCASSSGGTNTGELFFGEGSRLTVL.

The chain has TRBV5-1 and TRBJ2-3, with 8 bases that match TRBD1. V dropped 3 bases and J dropped 6; count of bases not matched to a gene: 9. The CDR3 length is 15 residues. Germline V CDR1 and CDR2: SGHRS, YFSETQ. Here the CDR3 DNA reads TGCGCCAGCAGCTCCGGGACAGGAGGAAGGGATACGCAGTATTTT. Its translation is CASSSGTGGRDTQYF.

The rearrangement links TRBV19 to TRBJ1-2, with D possibly matching TRBD1 (5 bases). Trimming left V 1 base short and J 10 bases short, with 10 bases between. Germline V CDR1 and CDR2: LNHDA, SQIVND (reference sequence). The CDR3 runs 12 residues. The DNA for the CDR3 is TGTGCCAGTAGTATAGGACAGCGTAACTACACCTTC. Translation gives CASSIGQRNYTF.

This chain links TRBV28 with TRBJ1-2; 7 bases align to TRBD1. The CDR3 is 14 residues long. Germline V gives CDR1 MDHEN, CDR2 SYDVKM. The junction had 9 bases not matched to a gene; V was cut back by 7 bases and J by 4 bases. CDR3 sequence reads: CASNPGQLIYGYTF. CDR3 in DNA: TGTGCCAGCAACCCGGGACAGTTAATCTATGGCTACACCTTC.

The rearrangement uses TRBV27 and TRBJ1-6; D not resolved. The CDR3 is made up of 13 amino acids. Germline V gene data show CDR1 as MNHEY and CDR2 as SMNVEV (reference sequence). The V and J ends lost 3 bases and 8 bases respectively, with 8 bases between them. CDR3 sequence: CASSLNGDSPLHF. In DNA form, the CDR3 reads TGTGCCAGCAGTTTGAACGGGGATTCACCCCTCCACTTT.

V is TRBV18 and J is TRBJ1-2; TRBD1 aligns across 9 bases. Germline V gene lookup returns CDR1 KGHSH and CDR2 LQKENI. Trimming cost V 2 bases and J 5 bases; bases outside gene matches: 6. This CDR3 has 15 amino acids. The CDR3 sequence is CASSPGTGSSYGYTF. Here the CDR3 DNA reads TGTGCCAGCTCACCAGGGACAGGGAGTAGTTATGGCTACACCTTC.

Many counts were recorded for this clone. The genes are TRBV9 and TRBJ2-3; perhaps TRBD2 as D (7 bases). V dropped 4 bases and J dropped 6 bases, with 15 bases sitting between them. The CDR3 has 14 amino acids. Per germline, CDR1 SGDLS and CDR2 YYNGEE. For the CDR3, the DNA is TGTGCCAGCAGCCGAGGGGGGGATTACGATACGCAGTATTTT. It is translated as CASSRGGDYDTQYF. Using reference TRBV9 and TRBJ2-3 for the parts outside the CDR3, the full variable domain is DSGVTQTPKHLITATGQRVTLRCSPRSGDLSVYWYQQSLDQGLQFLIQYYNGEERAKGNILERFSAQQFPDLHSELNLSSLELGDSALYFCASSRGGDYDTQYFGPGTRLTVL.

This chain links TRBV10-3 with TRBJ1-1; D is perhaps TRBD1 (6 bases). The CDR3 extends over 14 amino acids. Between the trimmed V and J ends, which lost 6 bases and 4 bases, there was a span of 15 bases. CDR1 ENHRY and CDR2 SYGVKD come from the germline V gene. The CDR3: CAISDPNRATEAFF. In DNA form, the CDR3 reads TGTGCCATCAGCGATCCGAACAGGGCCACTGAAGCTTTCTTT.

The V gene is TRBV21-1, the J gene TRBJ1-2. TRBV21-1 counts as a pseudogene. CDR3 length: 13 amino acids. CDR3 sequence (DNA): TGTGCCAGCAGCAAAATTAAAAACGGGAGCTACACCTTC. It is translated as CASSKIKNGSYTF.

This rearrangement joins TRBV5-1 to TRBJ1-6, with 9 bases that match TRBD1. Germline CDR1 reads SGHRS; CDR2 reads YFSETQ. V lost 4 bases to trimming and J lost 7 bases; unmatched junction nucleotides: 12. CDR3 length equals 17 residues. CDR3 amino acids: CASSRDIQGARNSPLHF. In nucleotides, the CDR3 is TGCGCCAGCAGCAGGGATATACAGGGGGCTAGGAATTCACCCCTCCACTTT. Full variable domain (outside the CDR3, taken from reference TRBV5-1 and TRBJ1-6): KAGVTQTPRYLIKTRGQQVTLSCSPISGHRSVSWYQQTPGQGLQFLFEYFSETQRNKGNFPGRFSGRQFSNSRSEMNVSTLELGDSALYLCASSRDIQGARNSPLHFGNGTRLTVT.

The chain carries TRBV7-2 and TRBJ2-5, with 12 nucleotides matching TRBD2. The CDR3 extends over 17 amino acids. Trimming at V came to 5 bases and at J to 1 base, leaving 8 bases not matched to a gene. The germline CDR1 and CDR2 sequences are SGHTA and FQGNSA. DNA of the CDR3: TGTGCCAGCAGCGGGATGGGGACTAGCGGGCTCCAAGAGACCCAGTACTTC. It yields the protein CASSGMGTSGLQETQYF.

The gene calls are TRBV5-5 and TRBJ1-2; tentatively, D is TRBD1 (5 bases). The V gene's germline CDR1 is SGHKS and CDR2 YYEKEE (reference sequence). Trimming removed 2 bases at V and 12 bases at J, with 20 bases between. This CDR3 is built from 14 residues. Here the CDR3 DNA reads TGTGCCAGCAGCTTCCTTGGCAGGGATCAGCTACACACCTTC. This gives the protein CASSFLGRDQLHTF.

This rearrangement joins TRBV5-1 to TRBJ2-5; D perhaps matches TRBD2 (6 bases). V dropped 5 bases and J dropped 2 bases, with 13 bases sitting between them. CDR1 and CDR2 from the germline V gene are SGHRS and YFSETQ. This CDR3 region has 14 residues. The CDR3 reads CASRYRAGQETQYF. The DNA of the CDR3 is TGCGCCAGCAGATACCGGGCGGGACAAGAGACCCAGTACTTC.

The chain joins TRBV11-2 to TRBJ2-5; D is ambiguous. This CDR3 comprises 15 residues. V lost 0 bases and J 5 bases, leaving 13 bases between the germline ends. Germline V gene sequence: CDR1 SGHAT, CDR2 FQNNGV. The CDR3 sequence is CASSLDGQPLETQYF. The CDR3 DNA follows: TGTGCCAGCAGCTTAGATGGGCAGCCTTTGGAGACCCAGTACTTC.

The rearrangement links TRBV28 to TRBJ1-4, with a possible D match to TRBD1 (6 bases). This CDR3 is 16 amino acids long. Trimming shortened V by 4 bases and J by 3 bases, and 15 bases separated the two germline ends. CDR1 is MDHEN, CDR2 SYDVKM, per germline. The CDR3 nucleotides read TGTGCCAGCAGTTCACCTGGGGGGGCGGCTAATGAAAAACTGTTTTTT. This encodes CASSSPGGAANEKLFF.

The chain combines TRBV5-8 with TRBJ2-3, with 13 bases fitting TRBD2. The CDR3 runs to 16 residues. Germline V CDR1 and CDR2: SGHTS, YDEGEE. With V trimmed by 4 bases and J by 4 bases, 6 bases remained unmatched. CDR3 bases: TGTGCCAGCAGCCACAAACTAGCGGGGGGGCCAGATACGCAGTATTTT. Its translation is CASSHKLAGGPDTQYF.

The rearrangement joins TRBV7-2 to TRBJ2-3; tentative D call: TRBD2 (5 bases). V lost 5 bases and J lost 6, with 9 bases in between. The CDR3 sequence is 12 residues long. Per the germline V gene, CDR1 is SGHTA and CDR2 is FQGNSA. The CDR3 spells CASSHSVDTQYF. CDR3 DNA sequence: TGTGCCAGCAGCCATAGCGTGGATACGCAGTATTTT.

The rearrangement joins TRBV9 to TRBJ2-3, with 9 bases aligning to TRBD1. The CDR3 totals 17 residues. Trimming cost V 0 bases and J 5 bases; bases outside gene matches: 10. CDR1 and CDR2 from the germline V gene are SGDLS and YYNGEE. CDR3: CASSVEGQGQFRDTQYF. As DNA, the CDR3 is TGTGCCAGCAGCGTAGAGGGACAGGGTCAATTTAGAGATACGCAGTATTTT.

This sequence joins TRBV5-1 and TRBJ2-1; 9 bases are shared with TRBD1. The length of the CDR3 is 16 residues. Trimming cost V 4 bases and J 7 bases; bases outside gene matches: 12. Germline V gene sequence: CDR1 SGHRS, CDR2 YFSETQ. The CDR3 nucleotides read TGCGCCAGCAGCAGGGAGGGGGGACAGGGTGGAAATGAGCAGTTCTTC. This gives the protein CASSREGGQGGNEQFF.